The 10 T cell receptor beta chains below were found in one sample sequenced in a study of shared clonotypes between healthy human individuals. Assay used: immunoSEQ multiplex PCR; TCRdb lists only in-frame clones, some missing. This repertoire shows about 2.3 million clones, more than 85% found once; its top ten account for about 0.37%. Sequencing was carried out using naive CD4+ T cells from PBMCs. Subset noted: CD45RA+ positively selected. The receptors stem from a man between 18 and 35 years old in good health. Some clones in this sample may be carry-over from other donors' samples.

The rearrangement joins TRBV11-1 to TRBJ2-1; a weak D match, TRBD1 (6 bases). There are 15 residues in the CDR3. Germline CDR1 SGHAT, CDR2 FQDESV (reference sequence). V lost 6 bases, J lost 8 bases, and 20 bases lay in between. CDR3 nucleotides: TGTGCCAGCAGTGAGGGGGTGACCTCGGGGTATGAGCAGTTCTTC. It codes for CASSEGVTSGYEQFF.

The rearrangement links TRBV18 to TRBJ2-3; D is undetermined. Germline V gene sequence: CDR1 KGHSH, CDR2 LQKENI. V shed 2 bases and J shed 6 bases, with 21 bases lying between them. The CDR3 spans 17 residues. The CDR3 DNA reads as TGTGCCAGCTCACCATATCCGAGATCTAGGCGTGATGATACGCAGTATTTT. Amino acids: CASSPYPRSRRDDTQYF.

The chain recombines TRBV6-5 with TRBJ1-3; D is unresolved. The V and J ends lost 1 base and 0 bases respectively, with 7 bases between them. The CDR3 length is 15 residues. The germline V gene has CDR1 MNHEY and CDR2 SVGAGI. The chain's CDR3 is CASSYLGLSGNTIYF. CDR3 nucleotides: TGTGCCAGCAGTTACTTGGGTCTCTCTGGAAACACCATATATTTT.

The V and J genes are TRBV9 and TRBJ2-5, with D possibly being TRBD1 or TRBD2 (6 bases each). Looked up from germline, CDR1 is SGDLS and CDR2 is YYNGEE. V shed 4 bases and J shed 5 bases, with 18 bases lying between them. The CDR3 is 15 residues long. The CDR3 loop reads CASSPTGAPRETQYF. As DNA, the CDR3 is TGTGCCAGCAGCCCCACGGGGGCGCCCCGGGAGACCCAGTACTTC.

This chain links TRBV20-1 with TRBJ2-3; D remains unclear. The CDR3 has 11 amino acids. With 6 bases removed from V and 6 bases from J, the gap between germline ends came to 10 bases. Germline CDR1 DFQATT, CDR2 SNEGSKA (reference sequence). CDR3 in DNA: TGCAGTGCCGATTTCGGGGATACGCAGTATTTT. Protein: CSADFGDTQYF.

The chain uses TRBV27 and TRBJ1-2; D gene unclear. Trimming removed 5 bases from V and 6 bases from J, with 10 bases in between. This CDR3 is built from 12 residues. Germline V lookup: CDR1 MNHEY, CDR2 SMNVEV (reference sequence). The CDR3 spells CASSHRSDGYTF. The CDR3 DNA sequence: TGTGCCAGCAGTCATCGTTCGGATGGCTACACCTTC.

In this sample, this clone turned up once. V is TRBV6-5 and J is TRBJ2-1; the D gene could be TRBD1 or TRBD2 (5 bases each). The CDR3 spans 13 residues. The germline gives CDR1 MNHEY, CDR2 SVGAGI. V lost 7 bases and J 5 bases, leaving 12 bases between the germline ends. CDR3 protein: CASTNGAHNEQFF. The CDR3 DNA reads as TGTGCCAGCACCAACGGGGCACACAATGAGCAGTTCTTC.

The chain has TRBV19 and TRBJ2-5, with a tentative D call TRBD1 (6 bases). Trimming removed 5 bases at V and 0 bases at J, with 10 bases between. This CDR3 is built from 14 residues. Germline values: CDR1 LNHDA, CDR2 SQIVND (reference sequence). CDR3 nucleotides: TGTGCCAGTAGTTCACAGGGTCACCAAGAGACCCAGTACTTC. It specifies CASSSQGHQETQYF.

CDR3 sequence reads: CASSLITGGYEQYF. The CDR3 DNA follows: TGTGCCAGCAGTTTAATAACAGGGGGCTACGAGCAGTACTTC. V gene TRBV27 combines with J gene TRBJ2-7, with 8 bases lining up with TRBD1. This CDR3 is 14 amino acids long. Germline values: CDR1 MNHEY, CDR2 SMNVEV (reference sequence). The J segment lost 3 bases and the V segment lost 2 bases, leaving 3 bases of the junction unmatched.

The gene calls are TRBV11-2 and TRBJ2-7, with a tentative D call TRBD2 (6 bases). V shed 5 bases and J shed 2 bases, with 13 bases lying between them. CDR3 length: 14 residues. The germline gives CDR1 SGHAT, CDR2 FQNNGV. CDR3 coding DNA: TGTGCCAGCAGCCCATCGACTAGTACCTACGAGCAGTACTTC. Translation: CASSPSTSTYEQYF.